A single sample is the source of the 6 T cell receptor beta chains below, sequenced in a study of cytomegalovirus exposure and HLA in healthy donors (dated by TCRdb to 2016 to 2017). Library generation was performed with the immunoSEQ multiplex PCR assay. For the multiplex PCR, a mixture combining 60 forward primers for TCR Vbeta segments and 13 reverse primers for TCR Jbeta segments was used. What TCRdb holds here is the immuneACCESS table cut down to in-frame rearrangements. Part of the clones is not present; checked against another copy, under half of the missing clones reflect an unresolved V gene, and the others are unexplained. Across this sample there are 90,000 to 100,000 clones, with 55% to 75% seen only once. Of the sample, 2% to 3% falls within the top ten clones. Sequenced sample: PBMCs. These receptors all come from a man aged 50 to 59 in good health and CMV-seronegative.

J is TRBJ2-7 and V is TRBV27; 7 positions match TRBD2. The CDR3 is 16 residues long. Germline V CDR1 and CDR2: MNHEY, SMNVEV (reference sequence). After removal of 5 bases from V and 3 bases from J, the junction contained 13 bases not matched to a gene. The CDR3 spells CASSGGLVVGLYEQYF. CDR3 coding DNA: TGTGCCAGCAGTGGAGGACTAGTGGTGGGACTCTACGAGCAGTACTTC.

The chain combines TRBV5-6 with TRBJ2-6; a weak D match, TRBD1 (5 bases). The CDR3 is 15 amino acids. Germline V gene data show CDR1 as SGHDT and CDR2 as YYEEEE. V lost 5 bases, J lost 1 base, and 10 bases lay in between. The CDR3 DNA follows: TGTGCCAGCAGTCGACAGCGATCTGGGGCCAACGTCCTGACTTTC. It specifies CASSRQRSGANVLTF.

The chain combines TRBV5-1 with TRBJ2-5; D may be TRBD1 (5 bases). The last part of the DNA fits TRBJ2-7 better; the J call may be wrong. Germline V gene lookup returns CDR1 SGHRS and CDR2 YFSETQ. This CDR3 spans 14 amino acids. The CDR3 sequence is CASSFDRSSYEQYF. The CDR3 region has the DNA TGCGCCAGCAGCTTTGACAGAAGCTCCTACGAGCAGTACTTC.

This clone has just one count. This rearrangement joins TRBV9 to TRBJ1-1; D is ambiguous. CDR1 and CDR2 from the germline V gene are SGDLS and YYNGEE. With 2 bases removed from V and 0 bases from J, the gap between germline ends came to 8 bases. The CDR3 runs to 14 residues. The chain's CDR3 is CASSVQALNTEAFF. CDR3 DNA sequence: TGTGCCAGCAGCGTTCAGGCGTTGAACACTGAAGCTTTCTTT.

This clone was observed a few times. V usage is TRBV7-2 and J usage is TRBJ2-5; D call uncertain. The DNA end lines up better with TRBJ2-7; the J call may be wrong. Germline-derived CDR1 and CDR2 are SGHTA and FQGNSA. The CDR3 spans 12 residues. The DNA of the CDR3 is TGTGCCAGCAGCTTCTCGCAATACGAGCAGTACTTC. Its translation: CASSFSQYEQYF.

The V and J genes are TRBV7-9 and TRBJ2-3, with 10 nucleotides matching TRBD2. After removal of 5 bases from V and 0 bases from J, the junction contained 8 bases not matched to a gene. Germline lookup yields CDR1 SEHNR and CDR2 FQNEAQ (reference sequence). CDR3 length: 17 amino acids. The CDR3 reads CASSRIPSGGSTDTQYF. CDR3 in DNA: TGTGCCAGCAGCCGAATCCCTAGCGGGGGAAGCACAGATACGCAGTATTTT.